The clone carrying this T cell receptor (beta chain) turned up a few times. Its antigen is not identified. The sample is drawn from a study of response to subunit inactivated influenza vaccine. Regarding the study as a whole: Each seasonal flu vaccination may recruit only limited new T cells, authors suggested.

MiXCR, run by TCRdb on the RT-PCR reads, gives a single entry per CDR3 protein. The repertoire holds around 200,000 distinct CDR3 sequences, with approximately 8.7% as singletons. Germline CDR1 is MRHNA and CDR2 is SNTAGT. The CDR3 totals 13 residues. The V and J ends lost 2 bases and 0 bases respectively, with 5 bases between them. V gene TRBV6-4 combines with J gene TRBJ2-7, with no clear D. This clonotype originated in a man over 45 who received an inactivated influenza vaccine. The sequencing here drew on non-naive T cells sorted from PBMCs, taken on the day of vaccination. The CDR3 DNA is TGTGCCAGCAGTGACCTCAGCTCCTACGAGCAGTACTTC. This gives the protein CASSDLSSYEQYF.